The 15 T cell receptor beta chains below all came from one sample that was sequenced in a study of blood T cell repertoires in COVID-19. The method was immunoSEQ multiplex PCR; TCRdb's version includes in-frame clones alone and lacks a portion of them. Of approximately 200,000 clones in the sample, around 89% were seen once. The sequencing sample was made of peripheral blood. Receptors originate from a woman aged 25 to 39 with acute or convalescent COVID-19.

The chain joins TRBV12-3 or TRBV12-4 to TRBJ1-5; D is uncertain. V lost 8 bases and J lost 7, with 12 bases in between. This CDR3 has 12 amino acids. The CDR3 DNA is TGTGCCAGCGCACTCGTGTACCAGCCCCAGCATTTT. This encodes CASALVYQPQHF.

This rearrangement joins TRBV5-1 to TRBJ2-2, with TRBD1 as a possible D gene (6 bases). V lost 1 base and J 3 bases, leaving 10 bases between the germline ends. The germline V gene has CDR1 SGHRS and CDR2 YFSETQ. The length of the CDR3 is 15 residues. CDR3 DNA: TGCGCCAGCAGCTTGTCTCAGGGGTACACCGGGGAGCTGTTTTTT. Translating it yields CASSLSQGYTGELFF.

This sequence joins TRBV11-2 and TRBJ2-5; 7 bases line up with TRBD1. This CDR3 has 13 amino acids. The V gene's germline CDR1 is SGHAT and CDR2 FQNNGV. V was pared by 5 bases and J by 2 bases, with 2 bases of the junction left unmatched. In DNA form, the CDR3 reads TGTGCCAGCAGCCGGGGACAGCAAGAGACCCAGTACTTC. Its translation: CASSRGQQETQYF.

V gene TRBV7-2 combines with J gene TRBJ1-2; TRBD1 aligns across 7 bases. CDR3 length equals 16 residues. V shed 5 bases and J 2 bases; nucleotides not matched to a gene: 11. Germline V gene data show CDR1 as SGHTA and CDR2 as FQGNSA. The CDR3 DNA reads as TGTGCCAGCAGCCCCGGACAGGCTATAGGAAACTATGGCTACACCTTC. Amino acid sequence: CASSPGQAIGNYGYTF.

V gene TRBV19 combines with J gene TRBJ1-5; no definite D call. The CDR3 is made up of 14 amino acids. Germline V gene sequence: CDR1 LNHDA, CDR2 SQIVND (reference sequence). V dropped 8 bases and J dropped 0 bases, with 11 bases sitting between them. CDR3 sequence: CASLTSHSNQPQHF. The CDR3 DNA sequence: TGTGCCAGTCTCACTTCTCATAGCAATCAGCCCCAGCATTTT. Looking up the rest from reference TRBV19 and TRBJ1-5 gives the full variable domain: DGGITQSPKYLFRKEGQNVTLSCEQNLNHDAMYWYRQDPGQGLRLIYYSQIVNDFQKGDIAEGYSVSREKKESFPLTVTSAQKNPTAFYLCASLTSHSNQPQHFGDGTRLSIL.

The chain employs TRBV28 and TRBJ1-5; 8 bases agree with TRBD1. Germline lookup yields CDR1 MDHEN and CDR2 SYDVKM. Trimming took 3 bases from V and 0 from J; bases not matched to a gene: 10. This CDR3 contains 18 residues. The CDR3 spells CASSFRTGRGFSNQPQHF. DNA for the CDR3: TGTGCCAGCAGTTTCCGGACAGGGAGGGGCTTTAGCAATCAGCCCCAGCATTTT.

The rearrangement joins TRBV5-1 to TRBJ2-6; D is perhaps TRBD1 (5 bases). This CDR3 is built from 16 residues. Germline V gene data show CDR1 as SGHRS and CDR2 as YFSETQ. Between the trimmed V and J ends, which lost 6 bases and 3 bases, there was a span of 16 bases. CDR3 region: CASTYDSIDGANVLTF. In DNA form, the CDR3 reads TGCGCCAGCACCTACGACAGTATAGATGGGGCCAACGTCCTGACTTTC.

The chain couples TRBV28 to TRBJ2-3; 14 positions match TRBD2. This CDR3 spans 16 amino acids. The ends lost 11 bases at V and 4 bases at J; junction bases unmatched: 11. Germline V gives CDR1 MDHEN, CDR2 SYDVKM. CDR3 region: CARSGTSGRIPDTQYF. The CDR3 DNA reads as TGTGCCCGATCTGGGACTAGCGGGAGAATTCCAGATACGCAGTATTTT.

The chain employs TRBV10-3 and TRBJ2-3, with D unclear. The CDR3 is 13 amino acids. Trimming removed 4 bases from V and 4 bases from J, with 9 bases in between. The germline V gene encodes CDR1 ENHRY and CDR2 SYGVKD. The CDR3 nucleotides read TGTGCCATCAGTGGTGGAGCTCCAGATACGCAGTATTTT. Translation: CAISGGAPDTQYF.

V gene TRBV6-5 combines with J gene TRBJ1-5; possible D gene TRBD1, 5 bases. Germline V gene data show CDR1 as MNHEY and CDR2 as SVGAGI. Trimming removed 8 bases from V and 5 bases from J, with 16 bases in between. The CDR3 totals 14 residues. The CDR3 here is CASRGIDSHQPQHF. CDR3 nucleotide sequence: TGTGCCAGCCGGGGGATAGACAGCCATCAGCCCCAGCATTTT.

The chain is built from TRBV28 and TRBJ2-5; TRBD2 aligns across 8 bases. After removal of 5 bases from V and 2 bases from J, the junction contained 4 bases not matched to a gene. The CDR3 consists of 14 residues. CDR1 and CDR2 (germline): MDHEN, SYDVKM. CDR3 sequence reads: CASSPRGGQETQYF. The DNA for the CDR3 is TGTGCCAGCAGTCCCCGGGGGGGGCAAGAGACCCAGTACTTC. The full variable domain, with the rest looked up from reference TRBV28 and TRBJ2-5, is DVKVTQSSRYLVKRTGEKVFLECVQDMDHENMFWYRQDPGLGLRLIYFSYDVKMKEKGDIPEGYSVSREKKERFSLILESASTNQTSMYLCASSPRGGQETQYFGPGTRLLVL.

This chain uses TRBV6-5 with TRBJ2-7; TRBD1 is a possible D gene (5 bases). Germline CDR1 reads MNHEY; CDR2 reads SVGAGI. The CDR3 has 13 amino acids. With 5 bases removed from V and 2 bases from J, the gap between germline ends came to 10 bases. CDR3 loop: CASSRTHAYEQYF. Written as DNA, the CDR3 is TGTGCCAGCAGTAGGACACACGCCTACGAGCAGTACTTC.

This clone was detected only once. The gene calls are TRBV13 and TRBJ2-1, with 13 nucleotides matching TRBD2. The V gene's germline CDR1 is PRHDT and CDR2 FYEKMQ (reference sequence). This CDR3 region has 13 residues. Trimming took 11 bases from V and 10 from J; bases not matched to a gene: 8. CDR3 residues: CAVGTSGISEQFF. Written as DNA, the CDR3 is TGTGCCGTTGGGACTAGCGGGATTAGCGAGCAGTTCTTC.

This chain joins TRBV7-2 and TRBJ1-4, with D possibly TRBD1 on 6 matching bases. This CDR3 has 13 amino acids. Trimming removed 1 base from V and 8 bases from J, with 8 bases in between. Per the germline V gene, CDR1 is SGHTA and CDR2 is FQGNSA. CDR3 DNA sequence: TGTGCCAGCAGCTTAGTAGGACAGGAAAAACTGTTTTTT. The encoded protein is CASSLVGQEKLFF.

This clone was counted once. The chain uses TRBV6-5 and TRBJ2-1; D uncertain. The length of the CDR3 is 14 residues. Germline CDR1 and CDR2: MNHEY and SVGAGI. V gave up 7 bases and J gave up 6 bases, with 16 bases separating them. The CDR3: CASILEYQVNEQFF. CDR3 nucleotide sequence: TGTGCCAGCATCCTAGAGTATCAAGTCAATGAGCAGTTCTTC.